The sequence of this TCR beta chain was determined in a study of cytomegalovirus exposure and HLA in healthy donors. PCR employed 60 Vbeta and 13 Jbeta primers. Original methodology: A later analysis counted 65 million to 80 million unique TCR beta chains, 10 million to 12 million shared. Assay: immunoSEQ multiplex PCR; the TCRdb copy retains only in-frame clones and omits some. V and J calls and clone size come straight from that table; D and trimming were deduced from the DNA. This repertoire includes about 99,000 clones. This CDR3 spans 14 amino acids. With 5 bases removed from V and 9 bases from J, the gap between germline ends came to 19 bases. Germline V gene data show CDR1 as SGHTA and CDR2 as FQGNSA. About this clone: Its antigen remains unknown.

Findings and caveats of the study: Reported findings show TCR beta sequences accurately forecast HLA-A and HLA-B alleles in most subjects. As a later analysis revealed, the rate of TCR association differed by HLA locus, with DRB1 most and HLA-C fewest. The availability of immune exposure information extended only to CMV serostatus.

The chain carries TRBV7-2 and TRBJ1-2; D might be TRBD1 (6 bases). This receptor was obtained from a man in his forties in good health and CMV-seronegative. What was sequenced was PBMCs. The CDR3 DNA sequence: TGTGCCAGCAGCCCAAGCGGGGGGGGCGAAAGCTACACCTTC. Residues: CASSPSGGGESYTF.